This T cell receptor (beta chain) came from a study of T cell repertoires in cytomegalovirus infection. This clonotype was counted ten times or more. In TCRdb, the reads were re-called with MiXCR into one record per CDR3 protein. The sample carries around 350,000 distinct CDR3 sequences, 15% to 20% recorded once. Germline V gene data show CDR1 as SEHNR and CDR2 as FQNEAQ (reference sequence). The CDR3 totals 16 residues. V lost 8 bases and J 0 bases, leaving 14 bases between the germline ends. The sample comprised PBMCs. The chain uses TRBV7-9 and TRBJ1-6; unclear D gene. The clonotype was recovered from a human donor in good health (CMV status not recorded). Some clones in this sample may be carry-over from other donors' samples. CDR3 sequence reads: CASAAAWGSYNSPLHF. In nucleotides, the CDR3 is TGTGCCAGCGCCGCGGCATGGGGCTCCTATAATTCACCCCTCCACTTT.